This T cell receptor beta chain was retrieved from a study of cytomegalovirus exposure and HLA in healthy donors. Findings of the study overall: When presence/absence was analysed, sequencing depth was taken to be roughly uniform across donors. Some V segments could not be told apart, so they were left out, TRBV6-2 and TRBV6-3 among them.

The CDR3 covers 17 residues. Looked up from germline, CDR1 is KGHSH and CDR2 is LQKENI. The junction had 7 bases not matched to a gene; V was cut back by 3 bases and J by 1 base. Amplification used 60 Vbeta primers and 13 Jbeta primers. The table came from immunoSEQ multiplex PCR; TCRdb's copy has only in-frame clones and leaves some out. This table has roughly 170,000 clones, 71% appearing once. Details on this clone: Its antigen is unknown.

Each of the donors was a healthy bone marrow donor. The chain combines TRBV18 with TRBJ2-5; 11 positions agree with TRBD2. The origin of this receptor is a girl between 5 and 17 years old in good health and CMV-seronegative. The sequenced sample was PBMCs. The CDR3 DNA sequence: TGTGCCAGCTCACCTACTAGCGGGGGCAAAGCCCAAGAGACCCAGTACTTC. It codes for CASSPTSGGKAQETQYF.